These 32 T cell receptor beta chains were all obtained from the same sample, sequenced in a study of blood T cell repertoires in COVID-19. The method was immunoSEQ multiplex PCR; TCRdb's version includes in-frame clones alone and lacks a portion of them. This sample carries approximately 85,000 clones, about 90% of them seen once, and the ten largest clones take around 0.96%. Sequenced material: peripheral blood. The source is a woman aged 50 to 60 in a cohort sampled during active COVID-19.

The chain recombines TRBV19 with TRBJ2-7; D might be TRBD2 (5 bases). Trimming shortened V by 4 bases and J by 7 bases, and 11 bases separated the two germline ends. Germline V gives CDR1 LNHDA, CDR2 SQIVND (reference sequence). The CDR3 runs 12 residues. The DNA of the CDR3 is TGTGCCAGTAGTACCCAATGGGAGGAGCAGTACTTC. Translating it yields CASSTQWEEQYF.

V usage is TRBV27 and J usage is TRBJ1-1; the D gene is possibly TRBD1 (6 bases). CDR1 and CDR2 (germline): MNHEY, SMNVEV (reference sequence). Trimming left V 6 bases short and J 3 bases short, with 17 bases between. This CDR3 has 15 residues. CDR3 protein: CASSLQTGTYTEAFF. The CDR3 DNA sequence: TGTGCCAGCAGCCTACAAACAGGGACGTACACTGAAGCTTTCTTT.

As DNA, the CDR3 is TGTGCCAGCAGCTTTCTTCGGTTTAGTGAGCAGTTCTTC. The encoded protein is CASSFLRFSEQFF. The J gene is TRBJ2-1, the V gene TRBV7-2; D uncertain. This CDR3 is built from 13 residues. Trimming took off 3 bases at V and 9 bases at J, with 12 bases between the two ends. The germline CDR1 and CDR2 sequences are SGHTA and FQGNSA. The entire variable domain, with the rest obtained from reference TRBV7-2 and TRBJ2-1, is as follows: GAGVSQSPSNKVTEKGKDVELRCDPISGHTALYWYRQSLGQGLEFLIYFQGNSAPDKSGLPSDRFSAERTGGSVSTLTIQRTQQEDSAVYLCASSFLRFSEQFFGPGTRLTVL.

This clone was detected only a few times. The chain recombines TRBV5-1 with TRBJ2-2; D may be TRBD2 (5 bases). The CDR3 totals 14 residues. Germline V gene data show CDR1 as SGHRS and CDR2 as YFSETQ. V was shortened by 7 bases and J by 4 bases, with 14 bases between the two germline ends. This chain's CDR3 is CASSAGEITGELFF. The CDR3 region has the DNA TGCGCCAGCTCCGCCGGGGAGATCACCGGGGAGCTGTTTTTT.

J is TRBJ1-1 and V is TRBV19, with a possible D match to TRBD1 (6 bases). The CDR3 is 14 amino acids. The germline CDR1 and CDR2 sequences are LNHDA and SQIVND (reference sequence). V was cut by 10 bases and J by 1 base, with 16 bases left in between. DNA of the CDR3: TGTGCCACTAGCATTGGACAGTCGAACACTGAAGCTTTCTTT. Protein: CATSIGQSNTEAFF.

This chain joins TRBV19 and TRBJ2-2, with no clear D. V was trimmed by 5 bases and J by 4 bases, leaving 11 bases between them. The CDR3 contains 14 residues. Germline V gene lookup returns CDR1 LNHDA and CDR2 SQIVND (reference sequence). CDR3 sequence reads: CASSSMSSTGELFF. DNA for the CDR3: TGTGCCAGTAGTTCAATGAGTAGCACCGGGGAGCTGTTTTTT.

The V gene is TRBV11-2, the J gene TRBJ1-4, with 9 bases fitting TRBD1. Unmatched junction bases numbered 10, after V lost 1 base and J lost 10 bases. CDR1 and CDR2 (germline): SGHAT, FQNNGV. This CDR3 comprises 16 residues. The CDR3 sequence is CASSLATGGQGGKLFF. In DNA, the CDR3 is TGTGCCAGCAGCTTAGCCACAGGGGGCCAGGGTGGAAAACTGTTTTTT.

Comments on this clone: The same CDR3 arises from other DNA sequences in this sample as well. This sequence joins TRBV5-1 and TRBJ1-5, with 8 bases lining up with TRBD1. CDR1 is SGHRS and CDR2 is YFSETQ in the germline V gene. The V gene end was trimmed by 2 bases and the J gene end by 4 bases; junction bases not matched to a gene: 2. CDR3 length equals 14 residues. The DNA of the CDR3 is TGCGCCAGCAGCTTAACAGGGGGAAATCAGCCCCAGCATTTT. It yields the protein CASSLTGGNQPQHF.

The rearrangement uses TRBV6-5 and TRBJ2-2; no reliable D call. The ends were cut back, 2 bases at V and 4 bases at J, with 2 bases in the middle. The CDR3 consists of 12 residues. Germline V gene lookup returns CDR1 MNHEY and CDR2 SVGAGI. This chain's CDR3 is CASSYLTGELFF. The CDR3 DNA sequence: TGTGCCAGCAGTTACCTCACCGGGGAGCTGTTTTTT.

The chain combines TRBV3-1 (or the pseudogene TRBV3-2) with TRBJ2-4, with D possibly being TRBD2 (7 bases). Germline CDR1 is LGHDT and CDR2 is YNNKEL (reference sequence). V gave up 4 bases and J gave up 8 bases, with 15 bases separating them. This CDR3 contains 14 residues. The CDR3 nucleotides are TGTGCCAGCAGCCTAGGGGGGGGCGGGGACATTCAGTACTTC. It encodes CASSLGGGGDIQYF.

This clone was detected once. The CDR3 region is CASSPDVWLGGRSSYEQYF. CDR3 sequence (DNA): TGTGCCAGCAGCCCGGACGTGTGGTTAGGAGGACGGAGCTCCTACGAGCAGTACTTC. The rearrangement uses TRBV28 and TRBJ2-7; D perhaps matches TRBD2 (5 bases). Deletions cut 6 bases from V and 0 bases from J, with 27 bases between. The germline V gene has CDR1 MDHEN and CDR2 SYDVKM. This CDR3 spans 19 amino acids.

This chain uses TRBV6-1 with TRBJ1-2; D is undetermined. Looked up from germline, CDR1 is MNHNS and CDR2 is SASEGT. Trimming stripped 1 base from V and 8 bases from J, with 8 bases between. The CDR3 is made up of 12 amino acids. DNA for the CDR3: TGTGCCAGCAGTGAAGAGCGGCGGGGCTACACCTTC. It is translated as CASSEERRGYTF.

The V call is TRBV7-3, the J call TRBJ2-3; D is possibly TRBD1 (5 bases). Germline assignment: CDR1 SGHTA and CDR2 FQGTGA. V dropped 2 bases and J dropped 0 bases, with 9 bases sitting between them. This CDR3 is built from 15 residues. The CDR3 sequence is CASSLVDTSTDTQYF. CDR3 nucleotides: TGTGCCAGCAGCTTAGTGGACACAAGCACAGATACGCAGTATTTT.

The V call is TRBV6-2 or TRBV6-3, the J call TRBJ2-7, with TRBD2 matching 9 bases. CDR3 size: 17 residues. Trimming at V came to 5 bases and at J to 4 bases, leaving 15 bases not matched to a gene. Germline V gene sequence: CDR1 MNHEY, CDR2 SVGEGT. CDR3 residues: CASSPPPRTSVWYEQYF. The CDR3 DNA reads as TGTGCCAGCAGTCCCCCTCCGCGGACTAGCGTGTGGTACGAGCAGTACTTC.

The gene calls are TRBV7-2 and TRBJ1-6, with 10 bases that match TRBD1. CDR3 length: 14 residues. Trimming removed 3 bases from V and 9 bases from J; junction bases left unmatched: 2. Germline V CDR1 and CDR2: SGHTA, FQGNSA. The CDR3 region has the DNA TGTGCCAGCAGCTTGGGACAGGGGTTTTCACCCCTCCACTTT. It translates to CASSLGQGFSPLHF.

This clone was detected a few times. The J gene is TRBJ2-7, the V gene TRBV9, with 9 bases lining up with TRBD1. Germline V gene lookup returns CDR1 SGDLS and CDR2 YYNGEE. The CDR3 has 14 residues. V shed 2 bases, J shed 5 bases, and the junction held 5 bases outside the gene matches. The CDR3 DNA is TGTGCCAGCAGCGTCGGGACAGGGTCCGACGAGCAGTACTTC. Its translation is CASSVGTGSDEQYF.

The chain carries TRBV11-1 and TRBJ2-3, with D unresolved. V gave up 5 bases and J gave up 0 bases, with 15 bases separating them. CDR3 length equals 16 residues. CDR1 and CDR2 (germline): SGHAT, FQDESV (reference sequence). Here the CDR3 DNA reads TGTGCCAGCAGCGCACAACAAGAGACTAGCACAGATACGCAGTATTTT. It is translated as CASSAQQETSTDTQYF.

This clone was seen a single time. V is TRBV27 and J is TRBJ1-1; weak D call: TRBD1 (5 bases). This CDR3 is built from 17 residues. Germline CDR1 is MNHEY and CDR2 is SMNVEV (reference sequence). Trimming removed 1 base at V and 1 base at J, with 16 bases between. The CDR3 sequence: CASSLFTRQGQNTEAFF. The CDR3 DNA sequence: TGTGCCAGCAGTTTATTTACGAGGCAGGGTCAGAACACTGAAGCTTTCTTT.

V and J are TRBV5-4 and TRBJ2-3; the D gene is possibly TRBD2 (6 bases). V was pared by 4 bases and J by 7 bases, with 34 bases between. From germline, CDR1 is SGHNT and CDR2 YYREEE (reference sequence). This CDR3 spans 20 amino acids. The CDR3 region has the DNA TGTGCCAGCAGCCCTGACCCTGCTTTATCCGGGACTCACTCAAGAAATACGCAGTATTTT. Its translation is CASSPDPALSGTHSRNTQYF.

The chain combines TRBV27 with TRBJ2-6, with 8 nucleotides matching TRBD2. The germline V gene has CDR1 MNHEY and CDR2 SMNVEV (reference sequence). The CDR3 has 17 residues. The V and J ends lost 1 base and 3 bases, in that order; junction bases with no gene match: 5. The CDR3 region is CASSLFGGGSGANVLTF. The CDR3 coding sequence is TGTGCCAGCAGTTTATTCGGGGGGGGCAGTGGGGCCAACGTCCTGACTTTC.

V usage is TRBV19 and J usage is TRBJ1-5; TRBD1 agrees at 7 bases. This CDR3 has 14 residues. Germline-derived CDR1 and CDR2 are LNHDA and SQIVND (reference sequence). V lost 7 bases to trimming and J lost 4 bases; unmatched junction nucleotides: 7. The CDR3 nucleotides read TGTGCCAGTAACCCGGCAGGGGGGAATCAGCCCCAGCATTTT. Translated: CASNPAGGNQPQHF.

The chain is built from TRBV28 and TRBJ2-7; 8 nucleotides match TRBD2. The CDR3 consists of 15 residues. CDR1 and CDR2 (germline): MDHEN, SYDVKM. V lost 7 bases and J lost 2; bases outside the gene matches: 10. In nucleotides, the CDR3 is TGTGCCAGCACCCTCAGCGGGAGTCACCCCTACGAGCAGTACTTC. It translates to CASTLSGSHPYEQYF. The whole variable domain, filled in from reference TRBV28 and TRBJ2-7, reads DVKVTQSSRYLVKRTGEKVFLECVQDMDHENMFWYRQDPGLGLRLIYFSYDVKMKEKGDIPEGYSVSREKKERFSLILESASTNQTSMYLCASTLSGSHPYEQYFGPGTRLTVT.

V usage is TRBV7-9 and J usage is TRBJ2-5, with 7 bases that match TRBD1. In germline, CDR1 is SEHNR, CDR2 FQNEAQ (reference sequence). The CDR3 runs 15 residues. After removal of 5 bases from V and 2 bases from J, the junction contained 8 bases not matched to a gene. The CDR3 loop reads CASSRRSTGQETQYF. The CDR3 DNA is TGTGCCAGCAGCCGTAGGTCGACAGGGCAAGAGACCCAGTACTTC.

This clone was picked up one time. The chain carries TRBV9 and TRBJ2-1; D might be TRBD1 (5 bases). Trimming removed 0 bases from V and 12 bases from J, with 16 bases in between. Germline V lookup: CDR1 SGDLS, CDR2 YYNGEE. There are 14 residues in the CDR3. The CDR3 DNA reads TGTGCCAGCAGCGTAGCGACCGGGCTCCAGGGGCAGTTCTTC. It codes for CASSVATGLQGQFF. The full variable domain, completed using reference TRBV9 and TRBJ2-1, is DSGVTQTPKHLITATGQRVTLRCSPRSGDLSVYWYQQSLDQGLQFLIQYYNGEERAKGNILERFSAQQFPDLHSELNLSSLELGDSALYFCASSVATGLQGQFFGPGTRLTVL.

The genes are TRBV24-1 and TRBJ2-2; D is perhaps TRBD2 (5 bases). Germline CDR1 KGHDR, CDR2 SFDVKD. The CDR3 is 16 residues long. Deletions cut 0 bases from V and 5 bases from J, with 12 bases between. The DNA of the CDR3 is TGTGCCACCAGTGATTTGAGGTCAGGAGGAACCGGGGAGCTGTTTTTT. Protein product: CATSDLRSGGTGELFF.

This clone was recorded only once. The chain uses TRBV4-1 and TRBJ2-7; D unresolved. Germline loops: CDR1 MGHRA, CDR2 YSYEKL. Between the trimmed V and J ends, which lost 1 base and 0 bases, there was a span of 13 bases. This CDR3 has 16 residues. The CDR3 coding sequence is TGCGCCAGCAGCCAAGGAAGCTACCCTTCCTCCTACGAGCAGTACTTC. This gives the protein CASSQGSYPSSYEQYF.

The chain joins TRBV27 to TRBJ2-1; D is undetermined. This CDR3 is built from 14 residues. The germline V and J ends were trimmed by 2 bases and 3 bases, with 8 bases remaining between them. CDR1 and CDR2 (germline): MNHEY, SMNVEV (reference sequence). In nucleotides, the CDR3 is TGTGCCAGCAGTTTACCCGGGTACTACAATGAGCAGTTCTTC. Its translation: CASSLPGYYNEQFF.

The chain couples TRBV10-1 to TRBJ1-6; 7 bases are shared with TRBD1. In germline, CDR1 is WNHNN, CDR2 SYGVQD (reference sequence). V dropped 7 bases and J dropped 0; count of bases not matched to a gene: 9. The CDR3 has 17 residues. CDR3 sequence (DNA): TGCGCCAGCACCATATACAGGGGTAGCTCCTATAATTCACCCCTCCACTTT. Translation: CASTIYRGSSYNSPLHF.

The chain has TRBV28 and TRBJ2-3, with TRBD2 matching 10 bases. The CDR3 is made up of 16 amino acids. From germline, CDR1 is MDHEN and CDR2 SYDVKM. With 6 bases clipped from V and 3 bases from J, the junction kept 9 bases outside the gene matches. The DNA for the CDR3 is TGTGCCAGCAGAACCCCAGCGGGAGGGCCGACAGATACGCAGTATTTT. Protein product: CASRTPAGGPTDTQYF.

The rearrangement joins TRBV9 to TRBJ2-3, with a tentative D call TRBD1 (5 bases). Germline-derived CDR1 and CDR2 are SGDLS and YYNGEE. This CDR3 spans 16 amino acids. Trimming cost V 0 bases and J 2 bases, with 13 bases left between them. CDR3 amino acids: CASSVGTGHATDTQYF. The CDR3 nucleotides read TGTGCCAGCAGCGTAGGAACAGGTCATGCCACAGATACGCAGTATTTT.

CDR3 residues: CASSFGLAGPTDTQYF. The CDR3 DNA follows: TGTGCCAGCAGCTTCGGACTAGCGGGGCCCACAGATACGCAGTATTTT. V and J are TRBV11-3 and TRBJ2-3, with 12 bases matching TRBD2. V lost 3 bases and J lost 2; bases outside the gene matches: 3. Germline assignment: CDR1 SGHNT and CDR2 YENEEA. This CDR3 comprises 16 residues.

This clone was found once. The rearrangement joins TRBV28 to TRBJ1-5, with a tentative D call TRBD1 (6 bases). Trimming cost V 5 bases and J 4 bases, with 18 bases left between them. The V gene's germline CDR1 is MDHEN and CDR2 SYDVKM. The CDR3 loop spans 16 amino acids. The DNA of the CDR3 is TGTGCCAGCAGTCCACTAGGGACAATTAAAAATCAGCCCCAGCATTTT. Its translation is CASSPLGTIKNQPQHF.